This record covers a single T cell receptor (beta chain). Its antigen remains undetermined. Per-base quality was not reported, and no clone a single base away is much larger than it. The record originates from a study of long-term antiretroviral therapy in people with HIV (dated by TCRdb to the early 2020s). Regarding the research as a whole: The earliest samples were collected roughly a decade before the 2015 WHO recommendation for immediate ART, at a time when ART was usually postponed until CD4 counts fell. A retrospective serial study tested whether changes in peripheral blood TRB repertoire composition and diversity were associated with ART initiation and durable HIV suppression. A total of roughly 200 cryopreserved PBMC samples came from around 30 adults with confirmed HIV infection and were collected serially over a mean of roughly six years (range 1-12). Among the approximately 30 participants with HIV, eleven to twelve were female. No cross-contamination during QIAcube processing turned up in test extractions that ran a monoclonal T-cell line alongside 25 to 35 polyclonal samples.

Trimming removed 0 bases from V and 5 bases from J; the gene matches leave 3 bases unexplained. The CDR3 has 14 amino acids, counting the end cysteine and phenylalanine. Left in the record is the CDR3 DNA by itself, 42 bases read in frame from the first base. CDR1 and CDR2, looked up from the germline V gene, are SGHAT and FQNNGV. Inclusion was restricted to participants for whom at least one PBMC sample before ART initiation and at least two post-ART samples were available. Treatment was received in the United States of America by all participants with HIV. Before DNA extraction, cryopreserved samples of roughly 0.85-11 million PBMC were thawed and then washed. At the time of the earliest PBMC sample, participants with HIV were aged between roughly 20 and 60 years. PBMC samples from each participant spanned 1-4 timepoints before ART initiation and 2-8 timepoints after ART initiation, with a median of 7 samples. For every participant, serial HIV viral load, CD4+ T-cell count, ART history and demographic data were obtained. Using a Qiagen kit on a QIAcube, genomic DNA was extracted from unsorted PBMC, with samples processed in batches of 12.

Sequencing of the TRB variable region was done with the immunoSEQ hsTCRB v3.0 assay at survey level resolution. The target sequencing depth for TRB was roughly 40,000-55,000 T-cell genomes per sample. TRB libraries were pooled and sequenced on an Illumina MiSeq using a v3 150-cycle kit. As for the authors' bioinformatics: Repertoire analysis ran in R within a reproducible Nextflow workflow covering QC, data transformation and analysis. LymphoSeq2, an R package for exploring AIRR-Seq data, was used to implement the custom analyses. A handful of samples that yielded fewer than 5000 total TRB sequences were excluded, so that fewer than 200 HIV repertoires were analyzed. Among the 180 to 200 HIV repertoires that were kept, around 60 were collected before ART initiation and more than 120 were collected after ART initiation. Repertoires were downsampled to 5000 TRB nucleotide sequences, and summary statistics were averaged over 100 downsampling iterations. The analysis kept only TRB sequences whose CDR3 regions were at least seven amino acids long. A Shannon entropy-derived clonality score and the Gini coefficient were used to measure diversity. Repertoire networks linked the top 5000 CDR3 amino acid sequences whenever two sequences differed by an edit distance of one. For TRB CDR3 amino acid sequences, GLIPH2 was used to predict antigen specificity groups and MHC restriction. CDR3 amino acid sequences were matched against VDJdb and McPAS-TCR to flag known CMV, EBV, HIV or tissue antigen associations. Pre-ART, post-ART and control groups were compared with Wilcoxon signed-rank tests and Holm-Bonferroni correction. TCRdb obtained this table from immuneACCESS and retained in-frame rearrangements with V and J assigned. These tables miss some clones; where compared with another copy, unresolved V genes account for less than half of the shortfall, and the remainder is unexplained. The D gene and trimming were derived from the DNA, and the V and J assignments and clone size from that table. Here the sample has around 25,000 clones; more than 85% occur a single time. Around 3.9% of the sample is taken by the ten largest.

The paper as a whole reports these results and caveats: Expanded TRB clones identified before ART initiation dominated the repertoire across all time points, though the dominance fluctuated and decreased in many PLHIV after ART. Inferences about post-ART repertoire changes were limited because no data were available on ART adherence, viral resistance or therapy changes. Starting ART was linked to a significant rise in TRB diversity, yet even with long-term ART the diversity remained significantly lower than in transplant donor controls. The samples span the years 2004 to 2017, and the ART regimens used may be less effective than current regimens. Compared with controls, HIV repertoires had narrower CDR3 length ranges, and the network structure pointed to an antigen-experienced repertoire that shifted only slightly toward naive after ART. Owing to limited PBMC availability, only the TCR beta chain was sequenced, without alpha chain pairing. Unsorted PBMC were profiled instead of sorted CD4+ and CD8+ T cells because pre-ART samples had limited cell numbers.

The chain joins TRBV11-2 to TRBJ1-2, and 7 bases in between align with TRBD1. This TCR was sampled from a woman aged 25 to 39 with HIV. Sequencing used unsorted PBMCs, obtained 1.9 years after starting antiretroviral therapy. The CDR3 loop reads CASSLENRGYGYTF. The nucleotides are TGTGCCAGCAGCTTAGAGAACAGGGGTTATGGCTACACCTTC. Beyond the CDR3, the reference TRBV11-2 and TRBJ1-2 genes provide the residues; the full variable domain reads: EAGVAQSPRYKIIEKRQSVAFWCNPISGHATLYWYQQILGQGPKLLIQFQNNGVVDDSQLPKDRFSAERLKGVDSTLKIQPAKLEDSAVYLCASSLENRGYGYTFGSGTRLTVV.